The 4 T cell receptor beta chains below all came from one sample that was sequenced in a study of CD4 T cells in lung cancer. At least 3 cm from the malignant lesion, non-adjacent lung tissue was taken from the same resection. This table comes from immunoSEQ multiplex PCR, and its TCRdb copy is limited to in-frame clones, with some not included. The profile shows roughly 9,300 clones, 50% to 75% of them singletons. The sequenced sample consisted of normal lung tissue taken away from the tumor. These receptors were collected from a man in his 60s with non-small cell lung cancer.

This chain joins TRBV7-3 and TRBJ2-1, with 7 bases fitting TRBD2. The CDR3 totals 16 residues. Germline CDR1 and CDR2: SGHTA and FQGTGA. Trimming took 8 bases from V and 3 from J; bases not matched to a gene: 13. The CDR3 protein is CASYPGGLADYNEQFF. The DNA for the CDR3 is TGTGCCAGCTATCCCGGGGGTCTAGCGGACTACAATGAGCAGTTCTTC.

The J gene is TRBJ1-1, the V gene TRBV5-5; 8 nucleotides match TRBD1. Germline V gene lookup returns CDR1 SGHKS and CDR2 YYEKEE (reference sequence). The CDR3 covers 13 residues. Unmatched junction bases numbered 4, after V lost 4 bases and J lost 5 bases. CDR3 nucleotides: TGTGCCAGCAGCGGACAGGGAGGGACTGAAGCTTTCTTT. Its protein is CASSGQGGTEAFF.

For the CDR3, the DNA is TGTGCCAGCAGGAATGACAGGGAGAACACTGAAGCTTTCTTT. It translates to CASRNDRENTEAFF. This chain joins TRBV2 and TRBJ1-1, with TRBD1 identical over 7 bases. The germline V gene encodes CDR1 SNHLY and CDR2 FYNNEI. The CDR3 runs 14 residues. J gave up 1 base and V 6 bases, and 5 bases lay outside the gene matches.

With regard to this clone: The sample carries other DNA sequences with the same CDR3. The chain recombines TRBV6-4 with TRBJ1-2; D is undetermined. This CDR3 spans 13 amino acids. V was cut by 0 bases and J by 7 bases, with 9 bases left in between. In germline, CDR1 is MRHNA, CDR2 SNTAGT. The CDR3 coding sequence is TGTGCCAGCAGTGACTCGGGGAGGGCTGGCTACACCTTC. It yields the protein CASSDSGRAGYTF.